The clone carrying this TCR beta chain was counted only a few times. The length of the CDR3 is 13 residues. CDR1 and CDR2 from the germline V gene are LGHNA and YNFKEQ. V lost 4 bases and J lost 7, with 11 bases in between. Unique molecular identifiers were incorporated when the TCRbeta library was constructed. TCRdb itself ran the PCR reads through MiXCR, one entry per CDR3 protein. The sample gives some 70,000 distinct CDR3 sequences, 5.5% to 7.5% of which show up once; less than 3% is in the top ten. This sample is part of a study of T-cell reconstitution after alpha-beta-depleted transplantation in children.

This clonotype was obtained from a human donor who donated a stem cell graft to a child with acute lymphoblastic leukemia. The J gene is TRBJ2-1, the V gene TRBV4-2, with D possibly TRBD1 on 6 matching bases. The material was PBMCs from the stem cell graft donor, obtained from the stem cell graft. Here the CDR3 DNA reads TGTGCCAGCAGCCTTGGGGGCCCTAATGAGCAGTTCTTC. Translating it yields CASSLGGPNEQFF.